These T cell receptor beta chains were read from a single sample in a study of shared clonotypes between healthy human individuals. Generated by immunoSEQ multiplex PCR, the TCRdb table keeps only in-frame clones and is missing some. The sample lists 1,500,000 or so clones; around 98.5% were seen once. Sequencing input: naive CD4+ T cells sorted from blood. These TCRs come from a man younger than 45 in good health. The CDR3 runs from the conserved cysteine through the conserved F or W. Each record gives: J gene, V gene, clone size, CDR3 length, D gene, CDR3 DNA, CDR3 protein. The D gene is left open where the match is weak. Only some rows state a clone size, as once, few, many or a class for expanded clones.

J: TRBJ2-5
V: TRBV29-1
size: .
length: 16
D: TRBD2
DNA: TGCAGCGTTGAGGGGCCAGCGGGAGGGGTACAAGAGACCCAGTACTTC
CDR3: CSVEGPAGGVQETQYF

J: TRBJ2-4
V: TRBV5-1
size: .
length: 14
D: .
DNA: TGCGCCAGCAGCTTCGGACTCGACCCAAACATTCAGTACTTC
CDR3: CASSFGLDPNIQYF

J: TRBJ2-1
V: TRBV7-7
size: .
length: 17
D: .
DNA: TGTGCTAGCAGCTTAGGGAAGGGGGGAAGCTCCTACAATGAGCAGTTCTTC
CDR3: CASSLGKGGSSYNEQFF

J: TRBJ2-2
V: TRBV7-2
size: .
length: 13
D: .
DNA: TGTGCCAGCAGTAGAAGGAACACCGGGGAGCTGTTTTTT
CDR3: CASSRRNTGELFF

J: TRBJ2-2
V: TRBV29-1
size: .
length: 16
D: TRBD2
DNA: TGCAGCGGCTCAGGGACTAGCGGGATGAACACCGGGGAGCTGTTTTTT
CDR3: CSGSGTSGMNTGELFF

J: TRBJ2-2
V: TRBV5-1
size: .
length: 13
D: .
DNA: TGCGCCAGCGGCGGCAGGGTCACCGGGGAGCTGTTTTTT
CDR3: CASGGRVTGELFF

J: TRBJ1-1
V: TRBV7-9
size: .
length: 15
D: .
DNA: TGTGCCAGCAGCCCTATTCGGGGCAGCTTCTATGAAGCTTTCTTT
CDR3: CASSPIRGSFYEAFF

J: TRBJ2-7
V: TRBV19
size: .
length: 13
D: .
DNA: TGTGCCAGTAGTACCCGACAGGTTGGGGAGCAGTACTTC
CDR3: CASSTRQVGEQYF

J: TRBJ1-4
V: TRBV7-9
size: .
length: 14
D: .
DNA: TGTGCCAGCGGATACGGGGGTTCTTTAGAAAAACTGTTTTTT
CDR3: CASGYGGSLEKLFF

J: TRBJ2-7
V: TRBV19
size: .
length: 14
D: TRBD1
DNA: TGTGCCAGTAGTACCGGACAGGCCTCCTACGAGCAGTACTTC
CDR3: CASSTGQASYEQYF

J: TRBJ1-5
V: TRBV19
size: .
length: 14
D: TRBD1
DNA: TGTGCCAGTACCCCCCAGGGGGCAAATCAGCCCCAGCATTTT
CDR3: CASTPQGANQPQHF

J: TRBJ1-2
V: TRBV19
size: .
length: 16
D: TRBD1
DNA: TGTGCCAGTAGCGAAGGGACAGGCCGGAATAACTATGGCTACACCTTC
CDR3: CASSEGTGRNNYGYTF

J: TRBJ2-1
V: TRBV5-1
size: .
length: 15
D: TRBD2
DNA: TGCGCCAGCAGCTTGGGTAGCGGGATATACAATGAGCAGTTCTTC
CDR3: CASSLGSGIYNEQFF

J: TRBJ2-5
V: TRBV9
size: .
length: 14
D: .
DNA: TGTGCCAGCAGCGTGGGGGCGTACCAAGAGACCCAGTACTTC
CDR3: CASSVGAYQETQYF

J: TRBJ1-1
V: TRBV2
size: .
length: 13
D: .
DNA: TGTGCCGGTAACAGGGAGGCGGGCACTGAAGCTTTCTTT
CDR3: CAGNREAGTEAFF

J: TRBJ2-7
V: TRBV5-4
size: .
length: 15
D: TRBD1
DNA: TGTGCCAGCAGCTTCGACGGGACAGGGACCTACGAGCAGTACTTC
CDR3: CASSFDGTGTYEQYF

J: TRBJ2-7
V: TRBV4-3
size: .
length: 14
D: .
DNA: TGCGCCAGCAGCCAAGATCTCAGGGGTTACGAGCAGTACTTC
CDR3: CASSQDLRGYEQYF

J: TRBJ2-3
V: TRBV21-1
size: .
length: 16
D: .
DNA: TGTGCCAGCAGCGGCCTTCAGGGGGCTAGCACAGATACGCAGTATTTT
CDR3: CASSGLQGASTDTQYF

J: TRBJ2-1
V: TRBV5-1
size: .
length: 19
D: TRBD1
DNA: TGCGCCAGCAGCTTGGCAGGGGGACCTTACCGGCGTCCCTACAATGAGCAGTTCTTC
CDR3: CASSLAGGPYRRPYNEQFF

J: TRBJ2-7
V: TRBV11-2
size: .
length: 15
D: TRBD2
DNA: TGTGCCAGCAGCACCCCAGCGGGACTAGCCACCGAGCAGTACTTC
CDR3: CASSTPAGLATEQYF

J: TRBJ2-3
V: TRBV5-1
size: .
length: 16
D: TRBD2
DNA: TGCGCCAGCAGCTTCGGGCTAGCGGGAGCTACAAATACGCAGTATTTT
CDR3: CASSFGLAGATNTQYF

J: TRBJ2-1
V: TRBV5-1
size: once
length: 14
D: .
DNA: TGCGCCAGCAGCGTGGGACCCACTCTCGATGAGCAGTTCTTC
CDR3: CASSVGPTLDEQFF

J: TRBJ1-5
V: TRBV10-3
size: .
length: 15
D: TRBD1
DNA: TGTGCCATCAGTGAGGGAGGGGGCGCGGGTCAGCCCCAGCATTTT
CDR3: CAISEGGGAGQPQHF

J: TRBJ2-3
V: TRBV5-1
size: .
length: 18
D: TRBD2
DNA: TGCGCCAGCAGCTTTGGTATACTAGCGGGAGGGGAAACAGATACGCAGTATTTT
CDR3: CASSFGILAGGETDTQYF

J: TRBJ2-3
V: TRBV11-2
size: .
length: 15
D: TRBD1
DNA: TGTGCCAGCAGCTTAGACAGGGGGCGCACAGATACGCAGTATTTT
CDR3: CASSLDRGRTDTQYF

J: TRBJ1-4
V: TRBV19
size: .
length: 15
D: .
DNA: TGTGCCAGTAGTATAGGTACGGAGGAAAGGGAAAAACTGTTTTTT
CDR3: CASSIGTEEREKLFF

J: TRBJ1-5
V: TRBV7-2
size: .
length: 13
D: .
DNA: TGTGCCAGCAGCTTAGCCGGCGGGGCGCCCCAGCATTTT
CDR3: CASSLAGGAPQHF

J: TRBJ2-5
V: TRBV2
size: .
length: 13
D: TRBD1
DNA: TGTGCCATCTTGACAGGGCGTGAAGAGACCCAGTACTTC
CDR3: CAILTGREETQYF

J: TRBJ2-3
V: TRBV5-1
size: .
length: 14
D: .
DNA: TGCGCCAGCAGCAACGGGTCTCGCACAGATACGCAGTATTTT
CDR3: CASSNGSRTDTQYF

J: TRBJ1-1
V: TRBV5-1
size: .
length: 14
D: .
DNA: TGCGCCAGCAGCTTGGGGGTGATGAACACTGAAGCTTTCTTT
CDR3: CASSLGVMNTEAFF

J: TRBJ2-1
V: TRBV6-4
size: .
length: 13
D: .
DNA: TGTGCCAGCAGTGACTCTCCTAGCCCCTTCTTGGTCTTC
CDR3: CASSDSPSPFLVF

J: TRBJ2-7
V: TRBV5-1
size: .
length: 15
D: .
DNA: TGCGCCAGCAGCTTGGAAGGGGACGGCTCCTACGAGCAGTACTTC
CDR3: CASSLEGDGSYEQYF

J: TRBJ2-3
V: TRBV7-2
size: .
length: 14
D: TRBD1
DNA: TGTGCCAGCAGCTGGGACAGGGGGACAGATACGCAGTATTTT
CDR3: CASSWDRGTDTQYF

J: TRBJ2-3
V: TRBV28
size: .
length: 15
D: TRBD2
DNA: TGTGCCAGCATAGCGGGAGGGCCTGAGGGAGATACGCAGTATTTT
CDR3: CASIAGGPEGDTQYF

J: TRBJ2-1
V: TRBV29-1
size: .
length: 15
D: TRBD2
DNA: TGCAGCGCACAAAGGCCTAGCGGGGCCTACAATGAGCAGTTCTTC
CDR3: CSAQRPSGAYNEQFF

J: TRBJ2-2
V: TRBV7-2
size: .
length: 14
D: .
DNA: TGTGCCAGCAGCGGAGGGGGTAGCACCGGGGAGCTGTTTTTT
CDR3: CASSGGGSTGELFF

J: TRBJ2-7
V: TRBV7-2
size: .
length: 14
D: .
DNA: TGTGCCAGCAGCTCCCTGGGGATCTCCTACGAGCAGTACTTC
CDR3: CASSSLGISYEQYF

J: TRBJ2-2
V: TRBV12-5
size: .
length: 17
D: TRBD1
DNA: TGTGCTAGTGGTTTGGTTCAGGGGGCCCGTAGTGGCGGGGAGCTGTTTTTT
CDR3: CASGLVQGARSGGELFF

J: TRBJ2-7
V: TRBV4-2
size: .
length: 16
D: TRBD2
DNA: TGTGCCAGCAGCCGGAGATGGCGGGAGGAAACCTACGAGCAGTACTTC
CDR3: CASSRRWREETYEQYF

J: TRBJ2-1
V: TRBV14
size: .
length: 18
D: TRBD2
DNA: TGTGCCAGCAGCCAAGATAGGGCCGGGACTAGCGGGAGGAATGAGCAGTTCTTC
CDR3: CASSQDRAGTSGRNEQFF

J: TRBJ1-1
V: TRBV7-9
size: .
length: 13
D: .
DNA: TGTGCCAGCAGCTTAGTTGGGGGGCACGTAGCTTTCTTT
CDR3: CASSLVGGHVAFF

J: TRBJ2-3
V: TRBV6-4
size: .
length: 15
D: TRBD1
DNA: TGTGCCAGCAGTGACTCAGCCAGGGGGACAGATACGCAGTATTTT
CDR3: CASSDSARGTDTQYF

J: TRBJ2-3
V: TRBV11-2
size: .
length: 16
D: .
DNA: TGTGCCAGCAGCTTTCCTTGGGGCCGAAGCACAGATACGCAGTATTTT
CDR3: CASSFPWGRSTDTQYF

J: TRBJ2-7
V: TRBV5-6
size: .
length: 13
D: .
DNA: TGTGCCAGCAGGCGAGGACAGTCCTACGAGCAGTACTTC
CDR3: CASRRGQSYEQYF

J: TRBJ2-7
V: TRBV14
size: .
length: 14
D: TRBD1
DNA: TGTGCCAGCAAGATAGGGGGCAGGAGCTACGAGCAGTACTTC
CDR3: CASKIGGRSYEQYF

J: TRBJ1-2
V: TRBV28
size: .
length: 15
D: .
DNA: TGTGCCAGCAGTTTTTGGGGAGAGGAGGACTATGGCTACACCTTC
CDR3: CASSFWGEEDYGYTF

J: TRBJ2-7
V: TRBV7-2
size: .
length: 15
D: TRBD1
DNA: TGTGCCAGCAGCTCCCCGGACAGGGTGATCTACGAGCAGTACTTC
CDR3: CASSSPDRVIYEQYF

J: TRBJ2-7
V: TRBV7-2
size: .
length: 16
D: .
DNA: TGTGCCAGCAGCTTAGACCTGGACAGCCCTCCTCGCGAGCAGTACTTC
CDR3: CASSLDLDSPPREQYF

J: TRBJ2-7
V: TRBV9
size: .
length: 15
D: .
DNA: TGTGCCAGCAGCGTAGCTGGGACGATTAACTACGAGCAGTACTTC
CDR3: CASSVAGTINYEQYF

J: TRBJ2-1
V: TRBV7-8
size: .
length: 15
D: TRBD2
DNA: TGTGCCAGCTTTTTCGAACTAGCGGGAGGGAATGAGCAGTTCTTC
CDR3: CASFFELAGGNEQFF